Below, one T cell receptor (beta chain) is given with its context. Its antigen is currently unknown. This record comes from a study of cytomegalovirus exposure and HLA in healthy donors. Findings and limits, study-wide: Versus the approximately 720-donor mean, an Asian-associated ancestry cluster reportedly showed fewer N-insertions in a later analysis. Sequencing depth roughly uniform across donors was assumed in presence/absence analyses. The study found most TCR sequences rare, yet found some public TCRs in many donors.

PCR primers comprised 60 Vbeta and 13 Jbeta primers. Data came from immunoSEQ multiplex PCR; TCRdb stores just in-frame clones and leaves some out. The sample shows roughly 220,000 clones, 79% of them seen only once. This CDR3 comprises 15 residues. The ends were cut back, 3 bases at V and 0 bases at J, with 12 bases in the middle. CDR1 is SGHRS, CDR2 YFSETQ, per germline. The specimen was PBMCs. The chain is built from TRBV5-1 and TRBJ1-1; D gene uncertain. This TCR was recovered from a man aged 50-59 years in good health and CMV-seronegative. The CDR3 loop reads CASSSRDKMNTEAFF. CDR3 DNA: TGCGCCAGCAGCTCGCGCGACAAGATGAACACTGAAGCTTTCTTT.